This TCR beta chain was observed in a study of cytomegalovirus exposure and HLA in healthy donors. The junction had 4 bases not matched to a gene; V was cut back by 5 bases and J by 9 bases. The CDR3 has 13 residues. Per germline, CDR1 KGHSH and CDR2 LQKENI. Notes on this clone: Its target is not known.

Vbeta (60) and Jbeta (13) primers were used in the PCR. Here immunoSEQ multiplex PCR was the method, and the copy in TCRdb shows in-frame clones only, minus some. This listing includes more than 65,000 clones. Study observations and caveats: Excluded: some indistinguishable V segments such as TRBV6-2 and TRBV6-3.

Sequencing was performed on PBMCs. The chain links TRBV18 to TRBJ2-1, with 10 bases identical to TRBD2. The TCR sequence derives from a man aged 40-49 years in good health and CMV-seronegative. DNA of the CDR3: TGTGCCAGCTCAGGGACTAGCGAAGGTGAGCAGTTCTTC. Amino acid sequence: CASSGTSEGEQFF. The whole variable domain, filled in from reference TRBV18 and TRBJ2-1, reads NAGVMQNPRHLVRRRGQEARLRCSPMKGHSHVYWYRQLPEEGLKFMVYLQKENIIDESGMPKERFSAEFPKEGPSILRIQQVVRGDSAAYFCASSGTSEGEQFFGPGTRLTVL.